The 30 T cell receptor beta chains below all came from one sample that was sequenced in a study of neurological immune-mediated disorders. One entry per CDR3 protein results from TCRdb running MiXCR on the 5' RACE reads. The sample records tens of thousands of distinct CDR3 sequences, 13% to 15% being singletons. The sample comprised PBMCs. These receptors were obtained from a woman aged 45-65 years with HTLV-1-associated myelopathy (HAM/TSP).

The sample holds many counts of this clonotype. The V call is TRBV7-2, the J call TRBJ2-1; no clear D gene. Trimming removed 3 bases from V and 4 bases from J, with 13 bases in between. CDR3 length equals 15 residues. Germline values: CDR1 SGHTA, CDR2 FQGNSA. CDR3 bases: TGTGCCAGCAGCTTTTCCGGGTATGGGTACAATGAGCAGTTCTTC. Translating gives CASSFSGYGYNEQFF.

Concerning this clonotype itself: Mismatch with germline at one junction end may stem from a read error. The chain joins TRBV6-2 or TRBV6-3 to TRBJ1-5; D is uncertain. The CDR3 consists of 14 residues. Germline V CDR1 and CDR2: MNHEY, SVGEGT. For the CDR3, the DNA is TGTACCAGCAGTTACCTCCGATGCGCGGAGCCCCAGCATTTT. It encodes CTSSYLRCAEPQHF.

This clonotype appeared many times. V usage is TRBV7-6 and J usage is TRBJ1-1; D remains unclear. CDR1 SGHVS and CDR2 FNYEAQ come from the germline V gene. V was shortened by 0 bases and J by 3 bases, with 5 bases between the two germline ends. This CDR3 comprises 13 residues. CDR3 region: CASSLAVYTEAFF. The DNA for the CDR3 is TGTGCCAGCAGCTTAGCGGTTTACACTGAAGCTTTCTTT.

This clonotype came up many times. The chain employs TRBV7-9 and TRBJ2-7; tentatively, D is TRBD1 or TRBD2 (6 bases each). This CDR3 comprises 15 residues. Trimming took off 4 bases at V and 2 bases at J, with 15 bases between the two ends. Germline lookup yields CDR1 SEHNR and CDR2 FQNEAQ (reference sequence). CDR3 nucleotides: TGTGCCAGCAGCTCCGGAAAGGGGGGAGCCTACGAGCAGTACTTC. This translates into CASSSGKGGAYEQYF.

This rearrangement joins TRBV20-1 to TRBJ1-3; no definite D call. V lost 6 bases and J lost 2, with 11 bases in between. Per germline, CDR1 DFQATT and CDR2 SNEGSKA (reference sequence). The CDR3 sequence is 13 residues long. In nucleotides, the CDR3 is TGCAGTGCCCAGAGTGCGACTGGAAACACCATATATTTT. Encoded protein: CSAQSATGNTIYF.

The chain is built from TRBV5-6 and TRBJ2-1; 11 bases agree with TRBD1. This CDR3 region has 16 residues. V trimming: 4 bases; J trimming: 5 bases; junction bases outside the gene matches: 8. The V gene's germline CDR1 is SGHDT and CDR2 YYEEEE. The CDR3 here is CASSASRDRGDNEQFF. CDR3 coding DNA: TGTGCCAGCAGCGCGTCCCGGGACAGGGGGGACAATGAGCAGTTCTTC.

Ten or more counts support this clonotype. In nucleotides, the CDR3 is TGTGCCAGCAGCCTCCTTCACAGGGCTGGAAACACCATATATTTT. The encoded protein is CASSLLHRAGNTIYF. The gene calls are TRBV7-2 and TRBJ1-3; the D gene is possibly TRBD1 (6 bases). The CDR3 runs to 15 residues. The germline V gene encodes CDR1 SGHTA and CDR2 FQGNSA. With 5 bases removed from V and 2 bases from J, the gap between germline ends came to 13 bases. The full variable domain, completed using reference TRBV7-2 and TRBJ1-3, is GAGVSQSPSNKVTEKGKDVELRCDPISGHTALYWYRQSLGQGLEFLIYFQGNSAPDKSGLPSDRFSAERTGGSVSTLTIQRTQQEDSAVYLCASSLLHRAGNTIYFGEGSWLTVV.

This clonotype occurred many times. The rearrangement links TRBV5-6 to TRBJ2-2; 7 bases match TRBD1. The germline V gene encodes CDR1 SGHDT and CDR2 YYEEEE. This CDR3 spans 16 amino acids. J gave up 1 base and V 4 bases, and 7 bases lay outside the gene matches. This chain's CDR3 is CASSRDSSRNTGELFF. The CDR3 region has the DNA TGTGCCAGCAGCAGGGACAGTTCGCGGAACACCGGGGAGCTGTTTTTT.

In this sample, this clonotype turned up many times. The V gene is TRBV27, the J gene TRBJ2-2; the D is unclear. V dropped 8 bases and J dropped 4 bases, with 17 bases sitting between them. This CDR3 is 15 amino acids long. In germline, CDR1 is MNHEY, CDR2 SMNVEV (reference sequence). In nucleotides, the CDR3 is TGTGCCAGCGCACCCTGGCGGTCGAGCACCGGGGAGCTGTTTTTT. Its translation is CASAPWRSSTGELFF.

This clonotype came up many times. V gene TRBV4-3 combines with J gene TRBJ2-3; TRBD2 aligns across 7 bases. CDR1 and CDR2 from the germline V gene are LGHNA and YSLEER. The V and J ends lost 2 bases and 4 bases, in that order; junction bases with no gene match: 6. The CDR3 length is 15 residues. CDR3 DNA: TGCGCCAGCAGCCAATTATGGGGGGGACCAGATACGCAGTATTTT. Protein: CASSQLWGGPDTQYF.

Remarks on this clonotype: Germline is not matched at one junction end, which may reflect a read error. The chain couples TRBV7-2 to TRBJ1-2, with a weak D call TRBD1 (6 bases). This CDR3 region has 14 residues. CDR1 SGHTA and CDR2 FQGNSA come from the germline V gene. The CDR3 DNA follows: TGTGCCACCCAGGGGTTCACATCAGTCTATGGATACACCTTC. Translated, it gives CATQGFTSVYGYTF.

This clonotype has ten or more counts. The chain recombines TRBV29-1 with TRBJ1-4, with D possibly TRBD1 on 5 matching bases. Germline V gives CDR1 SQVTM, CDR2 ANQGSEA. There are 14 residues in the CDR3. Deletions cut 4 bases from V and 4 bases from J, with 13 bases between. CDR3 sequence reads: CSVGGAVSNEKLFF. The CDR3 nucleotides are TGCAGCGTTGGAGGGGCTGTCAGTAATGAAAAACTGTTTTTT. The full variable domain, completed using reference TRBV29-1 and TRBJ1-4, is SAVISQKPSRDICQRGTSLTIQCQVDSQVTMMFWYRQQPGQSLTLIATANQGSEATYESGFVIDKFPISRPNLTFSTLTVSNMSPEDSSIYLCSVGGAVSNEKLFFGSGTQLSVL.

In its sample, this clonotype was seen many times. The V call is TRBV29-1, the J call TRBJ2-1; 9 bases are a match to TRBD1. The germline V gene encodes CDR1 SQVTM and CDR2 ANQGSEA. Germline trimming cut 4 bases from V and 7 bases from J; bases unmatched to any gene: 11. CDR3 length: 15 amino acids. The CDR3 DNA reads TGCAGCGTTGGGTCCGGGACAGGGAGTGCAAATGAGCAGTTCTTC. Its translation is CSVGSGTGSANEQFF.

Worth noting for this clonotype: A read error may produce the germline difference seen at one junction end. The V gene is TRBV7-8, the J gene TRBJ1-2; D not certain. CDR3 length: 12 residues. The germline V gene encodes CDR1 SGHVS and CDR2 FQNEAQ. CDR3 DNA sequence: TGTACCAGCAGCTCCACAGTCTATGGCTACACCTTC. It codes for CTSSSTVYGYTF. The complete variable domain, with remaining parts taken from reference TRBV7-8 and TRBJ1-2, reads GAGVSQSPRYKVAKRGQDVALRCDPISGHVSLFWYQQALGQGPEFLTYFQNEAQLDKSGLPSDRFFAERPEGSVSTLKIQRTQQEDSAVYLCTSSSTVYGYTFGSGTRLTVV.

This clonotype has at least ten counts. The chain couples TRBV20-1 to TRBJ1-5; TRBD1 is a possible D gene (5 bases). Trimming took 2 bases from V and 5 from J, leaving 7 bases between them. Germline V gene data show CDR1 as DFQATT and CDR2 as SNEGSKA (reference sequence). The CDR3 is 12 amino acids. CDR3: CSARIGDQPQHF. In nucleotides, the CDR3 is TGCAGTGCTAGAATAGGGGATCAGCCCCAGCATTTT.

This clonotype occurred many times. This chain uses TRBV5-5 with TRBJ1-5; D is perhaps TRBD1 (6 bases). Germline-derived CDR1 and CDR2 are SGHKS and YYEKEE (reference sequence). V was trimmed by 3 bases and J by 3 bases, leaving 10 bases between them. This CDR3 is built from 14 residues. The CDR3 spells CASSSPGANQPQHF. The CDR3 bases are TGTGCCAGCAGCTCACCGGGGGCCAATCAGCCCCAGCATTTT.

This clonotype was observed at least ten times. V is TRBV3-1 and J is TRBJ2-2; the D call may be TRBD1 or TRBD2 (5 bases each). Deletions cut 3 bases from V and 0 bases from J, with 8 bases between. Germline CDR1 and CDR2: LGHDT and YNNKEL (reference sequence). The CDR3 is 15 amino acids. CDR3 sequence (DNA): TGTGCCAGCAGCCATCTGGGGGCGAACACCGGGGAGCTGTTTTTT. Protein product: CASSHLGANTGELFF.

At least ten counts were recorded for this clonotype. J is TRBJ2-1 and V is TRBV5-5; a weak D match, TRBD2 (6 bases). The CDR3 is 15 amino acids. The V end lost 0 bases, the J end lost 11 bases, and 18 bases lay between the germline ends. Germline V CDR1 and CDR2: SGHKS, YYEKEE (reference sequence). DNA of the CDR3: TGTGCCAGCAGCTTGGGAGGACTACCCGAAAGGAAGCAGTTCTTC. This encodes CASSLGGLPERKQFF.

A word on this clonotype: Mismatch with germline at one junction end may stem from a read error. The CDR3 region has the DNA TGTGCCAGCAGCTTAGATGGCAGGGGGAAATATGGCTGCACCTTC. The encoded protein is CASSLDGRGKYGCTF. This sequence joins TRBV7-2 and TRBJ1-2, with 7 bases fitting TRBD1. Germline V gene sequence: CDR1 SGHTA, CDR2 FQGNSA. This CDR3 has 15 residues.

The table lists this clonotype with many counts. This chain connects TRBV6-5 to TRBJ2-3, with D uncertain. Germline assignment: CDR1 MNHEY and CDR2 SVGAGI. This CDR3 contains 14 residues. V shed 8 bases and J shed 0 bases, with 12 bases lying between them. The CDR3 region is CASAFLASTDTQYF. The CDR3 region has the DNA TGTGCCAGCGCCTTCTTGGCTAGCACAGATACGCAGTATTTT.

This clonotype was picked up many times. This chain links TRBV6-1 with TRBJ2-1; possible D gene TRBD1, 6 bases. Germline values: CDR1 MNHNS, CDR2 SASEGT. Trimming removed 5 bases from V and 0 bases from J, with 11 bases in between. The CDR3 has 15 amino acids. CDR3 amino acids: CASSYAGDSYNEQFF. The CDR3 DNA is TGTGCCAGCAGTTACGCAGGGGACTCCTACAATGAGCAGTTCTTC.

This clonotype was counted many times. The V call is TRBV4-1, the J call TRBJ2-1; TRBD1 matches at 8 bases. CDR1 is MGHRA and CDR2 is YSYEKL in the germline V gene. The CDR3 has 13 amino acids. V was pared by 10 bases and J by 6 bases, with 8 bases of the junction left unmatched. In nucleotides, the CDR3 is TGCGCCACCGGACAGGGTTGGAGCAATGAGCAGTTCTTC. Translation: CATGQGWSNEQFF.

Many counts were recorded for this clonotype. The V call is TRBV5-1, the J call TRBJ1-1, with 9 bases identical to TRBD1. The germline CDR1 and CDR2 sequences are SGHRS and YFSETQ. J gave up 4 bases and V 5 bases, and 3 bases lay outside the gene matches. The CDR3 totals 13 residues. Here the CDR3 reads CASRPGQGTEAFF. The CDR3 bases are TGCGCCAGCAGACCGGGACAGGGCACTGAAGCTTTCTTT.

At least ten counts were recorded for this clonotype. V gene TRBV20-1 combines with J gene TRBJ2-3; D unresolved. Germline CDR1 and CDR2: DFQATT and SNEGSKA (reference sequence). Deletions cut 0 bases from V and 5 bases from J, with 9 bases between. The CDR3 contains 13 residues. The CDR3 region has the DNA TGCAGTGCTAGAGATCTCAGAATAGATACGCAGTATTTT. Translating gives CSARDLRIDTQYF.

The gene calls are TRBV5-1 and TRBJ2-5, with 9 bases matching TRBD1. Germline-derived CDR1 and CDR2 are SGHRS and YFSETQ. This CDR3 is 15 amino acids long. V shed 4 bases, J shed 5 bases, and the junction held 9 bases outside the gene matches. The CDR3 reads CASSPLTGGAETQYF. CDR3 bases: TGCGCCAGCAGCCCATTAACAGGGGGCGCGGAGACCCAGTACTTC.

This clonotype was seen repeatedly, ten times or more. V gene TRBV10-3 combines with J gene TRBJ1-2; tentatively, D is TRBD1 (5 bases). CDR1 and CDR2 from the germline V gene are ENHRY and SYGVKD. The CDR3 runs to 14 residues. The V end was cut by 0 bases, the J end by 8 bases, with 13 bases between. This CDR3 is CAISESRAGSGYTF. The CDR3 DNA follows: TGTGCCATCAGTGAGTCGAGGGCAGGGAGCGGCTACACCTTC.

At least ten counts were recorded for this clonotype. The chain has TRBV7-2 and TRBJ2-7, with 14 bases lining up with TRBD2. The CDR3 contains 18 residues. J gave up 4 bases and V 0 bases, and 8 bases lay outside the gene matches. Germline V gene sequence: CDR1 SGHTA, CDR2 FQGNSA. CDR3 DNA: TGTGCCAGCAGCTTAGCGGTTGGATGGACTAGCGGGGGGTACGAGCAGTACGTC. Translated, it gives CASSLAVGWTSGGYEQYV.

This rearrangement joins TRBV7-9 to TRBJ2-2; 7 nucleotides line up with TRBD1. From germline, CDR1 is SEHNR and CDR2 FQNEAQ (reference sequence). The CDR3 sequence is 14 residues long. The trim removed 10 bases at V and 3 bases at J, leaving 8 bases unmatched. CDR3 coding DNA: TGTGCCACCAGGGACAGACAACACACCGGGGAGCTGTTTTTT. Translation gives CATRDRQHTGELFF.

The rearrangement joins TRBV12-3 or TRBV12-4 to TRBJ1-1; D is perhaps TRBD1 (6 bases). V lost 5 bases and J lost 2, with 12 bases in between. The CDR3 loop spans 14 amino acids. The CDR3 nucleotides are TGTGCCAGCAGTGAGCGGGGGCTAAACACTGAAGCTTTCTTT. It specifies CASSERGLNTEAFF.

This clonotype was seen ten or more times. The rearrangement links TRBV20-1 to TRBJ2-3, with 8 bases aligning to TRBD2. Per germline, CDR1 DFQATT and CDR2 SNEGSKA (reference sequence). Trimming cost V 3 bases and J 2 bases; bases outside gene matches: 13. This CDR3 is 17 amino acids long. The chain's CDR3 is CSARRRTSGDFTDTQYF. CDR3 DNA sequence: TGCAGTGCTAGGCGCCGAACTAGCGGAGATTTCACAGATACGCAGTATTTT.